These 14 T cell receptor beta chains came from one sample sequenced in a study of post-analysis software for immune sequencing data. These receptors' targets are unknown. Broader study findings: There were a few TRBV segments more frequent in patients than controls, and TRBV5-6, TRBV5-1 and TRBV20-1 were among them.

The TCR beta cDNA libraries carried unique molecular identifiers. Via MiXCR, TCRdb re-called the PCR reads, giving one row per CDR3 protein. This table has hundreds of thousands of distinct CDR3 sequences, just under 30% appearing once. Specimen: blood. These receptor sequences come from a girl aged 5 to 17 with multiple sclerosis.

This clonotype was observed a few times. The chain has TRBV7-8 and TRBJ1-4; the match to TRBD1 covers 8 bases. The J segment lost 2 bases and the V segment lost 5 bases, leaving 13 bases of the junction unmatched. The germline V gene has CDR1 SGHVS and CDR2 FQNEAQ. CDR3 length: 18 residues. The CDR3 reads CASSQGQGGGRTNEKLFF. Written as DNA, the CDR3 is TGTGCCAGCAGCCAAGGACAGGGCGGAGGTCGGACTAATGAAAAACTGTTTTTT.

The chain is built from TRBV4-1 and TRBJ1-1; D is undetermined. The CDR3 loop spans 13 amino acids. Germline CDR1 and CDR2: MGHRA and YSYEKL. Trimming took off 4 bases at V and 3 bases at J, with 9 bases between the two ends. The CDR3 sequence is CASSLAAHTEAFF. CDR3 nucleotides: TGCGCCAGCAGCCTAGCGGCTCACACTGAAGCTTTCTTT.

CDR3 DNA: TGTGCCAGCAGCGTAGTAGGGAATACGCAGTATTTT. Translated: CASSVVGNTQYF. J is TRBJ2-3 and V is TRBV7-2; D ambiguous. With 5 bases removed from V and 7 bases from J, the gap between germline ends came to 10 bases. Germline V CDR1 and CDR2: SGHTA, FQGNSA. The CDR3 loop spans 12 amino acids.

The chain has TRBV29-1 and TRBJ2-7; TRBD2 matches 10 bases. The CDR3 is 13 residues long. Losses at the gene ends were 6 bases for V and 5 bases for J; bases not matched to a gene: 7. The germline gives CDR1 SQVTM, CDR2 ANQGSEA. CDR3 in amino acids: CSVGVAGGHEQYF. CDR3 sequence (DNA): TGCAGCGTGGGGGTAGCGGGAGGTCACGAGCAGTACTTC.

This chain links TRBV10-2 with TRBJ1-1, with a weak D call TRBD1 (6 bases). V lost 1 base to trimming and J lost 7 bases, with 10 bases between them. Germline V lookup: CDR1 WSHSY, CDR2 SAAADI. The CDR3 runs to 13 residues. CDR3 residues: CASSEWQGSEAFF. The CDR3 region has the DNA TGCGCCAGCAGTGAGTGGCAGGGGAGTGAAGCTTTCTTT.

A few counts support this clonotype. The chain uses TRBV6-6 and TRBJ1-6; 7 positions match TRBD1. V was pared by 6 bases and J by 6 bases, with 11 bases of the junction left unmatched. The CDR3 totals 16 residues. The germline CDR1 and CDR2 sequences are MNHNY and SVGAGI (reference sequence). This CDR3 is CASRGAYGTANSPLHF. As DNA, the CDR3 is TGTGCCAGCAGGGGGGCCTACGGGACAGCTAATTCACCCCTCCACTTT.

The chain carries TRBV29-1 and TRBJ2-2; maybe TRBD2 (5 bases). Trimming left V 4 bases short and J 0 bases short, with 12 bases between. This CDR3 contains 15 residues. The germline CDR1 and CDR2 sequences are SQVTM and ANQGSEA. The CDR3 DNA sequence: TGCAGCGTTGTCGCGGGCTCCTCGAACACCGGGGAGCTGTTTTTT. Encoded protein: CSVVAGSSNTGELFF.

A few counts support this clonotype. J is TRBJ2-5 and V is TRBV29-1; D is perhaps TRBD2 (5 bases). V was shortened by 6 bases and J by 5 bases, with 25 bases between the two germline ends. In germline, CDR1 is SQVTM, CDR2 ANQGSEA. There are 16 residues in the CDR3. The CDR3 here is CSVRGGSLRLLETQYF. The CDR3 DNA is TGCAGCGTACGAGGAGGTTCGCTTCGGTTATTGGAGACCCAGTACTTC.

The CDR3 region has the DNA TGCAGCGTTGGCCACCGGGGCACAGATACGCAGTATTTT. It is translated as CSVGHRGTDTQYF. The chain is built from TRBV29-1 and TRBJ2-3; no definite D call. This CDR3 spans 13 amino acids. CDR1 is SQVTM, CDR2 ANQGSEA, per germline. V shed 4 bases and J shed 1 base, with 9 bases lying between them.

The chain links TRBV11-2 to TRBJ2-7, with 8 bases that match TRBD2. Germline V gene lookup returns CDR1 SGHAT and CDR2 FQNNGV. The CDR3 loop spans 12 amino acids. V trimming: 5 bases; J trimming: 12 bases; junction bases outside the gene matches: 9. CDR3 region: CASSTGGGIRYF. In nucleotides, the CDR3 is TGTGCCAGCAGCACGGGAGGGGGAATCAGGTACTTC.

A single count supports this clonotype. The V and J genes are TRBV5-1 and TRBJ2-7; 12 nucleotides line up with TRBD2. Trimming at V came to 5 bases and at J to 5 bases, leaving 5 bases not matched to a gene. The CDR3 loop spans 14 amino acids. Looked up from germline, CDR1 is SGHRS and CDR2 is YFSETQ. The CDR3 reads CASRSTSGRNEQYF. The CDR3 DNA follows: TGCGCCAGCAGATCCACTAGCGGGAGGAACGAGCAGTACTTC.

A note on this clonotype: An end of the junction does not agree with germline; a read error may underlie this. The chain has TRBV6-2 or TRBV6-3 and TRBJ2-1, with D perhaps TRBD2 (5 bases). There are 13 residues in the CDR3. Germline V CDR1 and CDR2: MNHEY, SVGEGT. In nucleotides, the CDR3 is TGTGCCAGCAGTTACAGAGACTACCATGAGCAGTTCTTC. As protein: CASSYRDYHEQFF.

The rearrangement uses TRBV5-1 and TRBJ2-7; TRBD1 aligns across 8 bases. Germline V gives CDR1 SGHRS, CDR2 YFSETQ. Trimming removed 4 bases from V and 6 bases from J; junction bases left unmatched: 9. This CDR3 comprises 14 residues. The CDR3 is CASSQPGQAVEQYF. CDR3 DNA: TGCGCCAGCAGCCAACCGGGACAGGCAGTCGAGCAGTACTTC. Full variable domain (missing parts from reference TRBV5-1 and TRBJ2-7): KAGVTQTPRYLIKTRGQQVTLSCSPISGHRSVSWYQQTPGQGLQFLFEYFSETQRNKGNFPGRFSGRQFSNSRSEMNVSTLELGDSALYLCASSQPGQAVEQYFGPGTRLTVT.

This sequence joins TRBV7-2 and TRBJ2-7; D remains unclear. The DNA matches TRBJ2-5 better at its end, which makes the J call doubtful. CDR1 and CDR2 from the germline V gene are SGHTA and FQGNSA. The CDR3 runs 13 residues. CDR3 residues: CTSSLVSRETQYF. The CDR3 DNA follows: TGTACCAGCAGCTTAGTGTCCCGGGAGACCCAGTACTTC.